Sequencing of this TCR beta chain was carried out in a study of T-cell reconstitution after alpha-beta-depleted transplantation in children. This clonotype was recorded many times. Trimming removed 5 bases from V and 7 bases from J; junction bases left unmatched: 12. CDR1 is SGHVS, CDR2 FQNEAQ, per germline. This CDR3 region has 18 residues. Unique molecular identifiers were incorporated into the prepared TCRbeta library. TCRdb fed the PCR reads into MiXCR, producing one record per CDR3 protein. The sample holds around 200,000 distinct CDR3 sequences, approximately 7% seen once. Sequences were derived from PBMCs from the stem cell graft donor, sampled from the stem cell graft. The TCR comes from a human donor who donated a stem cell graft to a child with Wiskott-Aldrich syndrome. The chain couples TRBV7-8 to TRBJ2-1, with TRBD2 matching 15 bases. The CDR3 nucleotides are TGTGCCAGCAGCCCTAAGGGACTAGCGGGAGGCCTACGGAATGAGCAGTTCTTC. It encodes CASSPKGLAGGLRNEQFF.